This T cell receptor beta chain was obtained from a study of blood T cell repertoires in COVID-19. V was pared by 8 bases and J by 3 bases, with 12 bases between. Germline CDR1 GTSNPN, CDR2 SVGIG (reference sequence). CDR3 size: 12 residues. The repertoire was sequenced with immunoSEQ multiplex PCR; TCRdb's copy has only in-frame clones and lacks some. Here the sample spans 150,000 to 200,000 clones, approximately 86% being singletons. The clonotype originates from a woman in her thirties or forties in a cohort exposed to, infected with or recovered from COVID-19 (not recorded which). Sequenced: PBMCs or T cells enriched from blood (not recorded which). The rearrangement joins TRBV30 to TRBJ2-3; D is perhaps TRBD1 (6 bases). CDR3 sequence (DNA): TGTGCCGTACAGGGTCAGACAGATACGCAGTATTTT. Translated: CAVQGQTDTQYF.